This TCR beta chain came from a study of blood T cell dynamics during melanoma immunotherapy. Time point given: week 3, after first cycle of checkpoint inhibitor. Sampling occurred pretreatment (T0) and at week 3 (W3), after cycle one of checkpoint blockade. Prior systemic cancer therapy, immunosuppressant use and other active malignancies excluded patients. Profiled with immunoSEQ multiplex PCR; TCRdb holds only in-frame clones, not every one. In the table there are a few thousand clones, roughly 90% of which are singletons. Study-level results: At W3, later disease-control patients showed bifurcated PBMC repertoire changes, unlike progressors. Clones driving repertoire changes may be melanoma-specific or general immune activation.

On this clone: No antigen is known for it.

This TCR was recovered from a human donor with melanoma. The specimen was blood, collected from a patient treated with checkpoint blockade.

The CDR3, as DNA: TGTGCCAGCAGCTTCGGGCAGGGGAATAATTCACCCCTCCACTTT. Its translation is CASSFGQGNNSPLHF. This chain uses TRBV5-6 with TRBJ1-6; D possibly corresponds to TRBD1 (6 bases). V lost 2 bases to trimming and J lost 5 bases, with 11 bases between them. Germline V gene lookup returns CDR1 SGHDT and CDR2 YYEEEE. The CDR3 has 15 residues.